These T cell receptor beta chains were read from a single sample in a study of blood T cells in healthy people across ages. TCRdb ran MiXCR on the 5' RACE reads and lists one entry per CDR3 protein. The repertoire consists of roughly 1,300,000 distinct CDR3 sequences, with 59% occurring once and the leading ten covering 6.5% to 8.5%. The sequenced material came from blood. These receptors were collected from a young man in good health. The CDR3 runs from the conserved cysteine through the conserved F or W. Fields, in order: CDR3 length, V gene, D gene, J gene, clone size, CDR3 DNA, CDR3 protein. A D gene is named only where the DNA matches it firmly. Size is omitted from some rows. Given values are once, few, many or a class for expanded clones.

17	TRBV5-1	TRBD2	TRBJ2-2	NA	TGCGCCAGCACCCGGGCTAGCGGGGGATCGAACACCGGGGAGCTGTTTTTT	CASTRASGGSNTGELFF
16	TRBV6-2/TRBV6-3	NA	TRBJ2-7	NA	TGTGCCAGCAGTTATTACGTCGGGGGATCTTCTTACGAGCAGTACTTC	CASSYYVGGSSYEQYF
14	TRBV20-1	NA	TRBJ2-7	once	TGCAGTGCTAGGACAGATTCGACCGGCTACGAGCAGTACTTC	CSARTDSTGYEQYF
12	TRBV7-9	NA	TRBJ1-6	NA	TGTGCCAGCAGCTTATACGCAACACCCCTCCACTTT	CASSLYATPLHF
14	TRBV3-1	TRBD1	TRBJ2-3	NA	TGTGCCAGCAGCCAAGAGACAGGGCTAGATACGCAGTATTTT	CASSQETGLDTQYF
14	TRBV7-2	NA	TRBJ2-3	few	TGTGCCAGCAGCTCAACTTCAAGTGGAGATACGCAGTATTTT	CASSSTSSGDTQYF
14	TRBV15	NA	TRBJ2-7	NA	TGTGCCACGGGATGGACAGCCTCTCCCCACGAGCAGTACTTC	CATGWTASPHEQYF
13	TRBV10-3	NA	TRBJ1-5	NA	TGTGCCATCAGTGAGTCGCGGATAGAGCCCCAGCATTTT	CAISESRIEPQHF
14	TRBV7-2	NA	TRBJ1-5	NA	TGTGCCAGCAGCTCACAGGGAAACAATCAGCCCCAGCATTTT	CASSSQGNNQPQHF
12	TRBV29-1	NA	TRBJ2-7	NA	TGCAGCGTTGCGGGCCGTTCCTACGAGCAGTACTTC	CSVAGRSYEQYF
14	TRBV9	TRBD1	TRBJ2-7	few	TGTGCCAGCAGTGAAGGGGGCCAAATCTACGAGCAGTACTTC	CASSEGGQIYEQYF
17	TRBV3-1	TRBD2	TRBJ2-1	NA	TGTGCCAGCAGCCAAGATGGAAGTTCGGGGGGGCTGAGTGAGCAGTTCTTC	CASSQDGSSGGLSEQFF
16	TRBV14	NA	TRBJ2-1	NA	TGTGCCAGCAGGACCCCGGGCCCCTTCGGGTACAATGAGCAGTTCTTC	CASRTPGPFGYNEQFF
12	TRBV10-3	NA	TRBJ2-7	NA	TGTGCCATCAGTCAACAGGGCCACGAGCAGTACTTC	CAISQQGHEQYF
13	TRBV20-1	NA	TRBJ2-2	many	TGCAGTGCTCGGGAGTTCGGAACCGGGGAGCTGTTTTTT	CSAREFGTGELFF
15	TRBV5-1	TRBD1	TRBJ2-7	NA	TGCGCCAGCAGCTTTGGGACAGACCAATACAATGAGCAGTACTTC	CASSFGTDQYNEQYF
12	TRBV3-1	NA	TRBJ2-1	many	TGTGCCAGCACTTCTACCTACAATGAGCAGTTCTTC	CASTSTYNEQFF
13	TRBV29-1	TRBD1	TRBJ1-4	few	TGCAGCGTTGCGGAGACAGGGGAAGAAAAACTGTTTTTT	CSVAETGEEKLFF
13	TRBV29-1	NA	TRBJ1-3	NA	TGCAGCGTCAATAGGGAGGGTGGAAACACCATATATTTT	CSVNREGGNTIYF
13	TRBV20-1	NA	TRBJ2-3	NA	TGCAGTGCTAGAGAAGGGCAGACAGATACGCAGTATTTT	CSAREGQTDTQYF
15	TRBV15	TRBD2	TRBJ2-1	NA	TGTGCCACCAGCGGGGGACTAGCGGGAGACTATGAGCAGTTCTTC	CATSGGLAGDYEQFF
16	TRBV13	NA	TRBJ2-5	NA	TGTGCCAGCAGCTCCCCTATGGGAGGACGCGAAGAGACCCAGTACTTC	CASSSPMGGREETQYF
15	TRBV20-1	TRBD2	TRBJ2-7	NA	TGCAGTGCCCGCCATCGGACTAGCGGGACCTACGAGCAGTACTTC	CSARHRTSGTYEQYF
18	TRBV6-2/TRBV6-3	TRBD2	TRBJ2-7	NA	TGTGCCAGCAGTCCCCTTATCCCTAGCGGGGGGGCCTACAATGAGCAGTACTTC	CASSPLIPSGGAYNEQYF
15	TRBV12-3/TRBV12-4	NA	TRBJ2-7	NA	TGTGCCAGCAGTTTCTCCGCTAGTAAACACTACGAGCAGTACTTC	CASSFSASKHYEQYF
17	TRBV11-1	TRBD1	TRBJ2-1	NA	TGTGCCAGCAGCCCTAGGACAGGGGGCTTCTCCTACAATGAGCAGTTCTTC	CASSPRTGGFSYNEQFF